The rows below give T cell receptor beta chains drawn from one sample of a study of T cell changes during pregnancy in multiple sclerosis. The protocol was immunoSEQ multiplex PCR, while the TCRdb copy is restricted to in-frame clones and leaves out a portion. Among over 100,000 clones, 92% were seen once, and the ten largest hold about 1.5%. The source material was peripheral blood, sampled in the third trimester of pregnancy. The receptor set was obtained from a female donor with multiple sclerosis, enrolled in a pregnancy study. Each CDR3 is given with its conserved first and last residue.

v_call,j_call,cdr3_aa
TRBV7-9,TRBJ2-2,CASSPFQWEAGAGELFF
TRBV27,TRBJ2-3,CASKTGLAGTDTQYF
TRBV27,TRBJ2-1,CASSLPPGTRGEQFF
TRBV19,TRBJ2-7,CASSSRLGTYEQYF
TRBV6-8,TRBJ2-1,CASNPRDYTYNEQFF
TRBV28,TRBJ2-1,CASSPRKFPAYNEQFF
TRBV7-3,TRBJ1-5,CASSEGANQPQHF
TRBV19,TRBJ2-7,CASSHSGDLEQYF
TRBV7-9,TRBJ2-1,CASTLSRLAGNEQFF
TRBV28,TRBJ2-5,CASSFRGLGETQYF
TRBV19,TRBJ2-1,CASSIIWRGRGGNEQFF
TRBV19,TRBJ2-1,CASSVSGRSSYNEQFF
TRBV28,TRBJ1-5,CASGGGTGGLDGNQPQHF
TRBV27,TRBJ1-5,CASSPSITGRSNQPQHF
TRBV30,TRBJ1-6,CAWSRQGGNSPLHF
TRBV5-5,TRBJ2-3,CASSFLDRINTDTQYF
TRBV6-1,TRBJ2-1,CASSEAWGGGGNEQFF
TRBV5-4,TRBJ1-1,CASTPREGAPGTEAFF
TRBV7-2,TRBJ2-7,CASSFIAGGNYEQYF
TRBV6-5,TRBJ2-2,CASRLAGGTSRELFF
TRBV6-5,TRBJ1-1,CASGQRITEAFF
TRBV10-3,TRBJ2-7,CAIKDSPYEQYF
TRBV7-9,TRBJ2-3,CASSRGTHSADTQYF
TRBV7-3,TRBJ1-1,CASSSGHANTEAFF
TRBV11-1,TRBJ1-1,CASSRARGGNTEAFF
TRBV5-1,TRBJ2-3,CASSLDSATDTQYF
TRBV2,TRBJ2-1,CASRSSSAGVTNEQFF
TRBV30,TRBJ1-4,CAWSWEVGGRNEKLFF
TRBV2,TRBJ1-5,CASSASGQGNQPQHF
TRBV7-3,TRBJ2-7,CASSVTAGYEQYF
TRBV27,TRBJ1-5,CASSFSGEGQPQHF
TRBV7-9,TRBJ1-1,CASSFNMNTEAFF
TRBV5-1,TRBJ2-1,CASSLWTRDGDEQFF
TRBV7-3,TRBJ2-2,CASSPRTYTGELFF
TRBV27,TRBJ1-1,CASSLGTGSVNTEAFF
TRBV5-1,TRBJ2-5,CASSTGGKETQYF
TRBV9,TRBJ1-2,CASGGTVGYTF
TRBV7-3,TRBJ2-1,CASSPLGGTSGGLEQFF
TRBV9,TRBJ2-1,CASSQGLAGMNEQFF
TRBV7-9,TRBJ2-2,CASSPFYGTANTGELFF
TRBV7-3,TRBJ2-2,CASSSGQGFPGELFF
TRBV27,TRBJ1-5,CASSPFGGGNQPQHF
TRBV19,TRBJ2-5,CASSTRDSEETQYF
TRBV7-3,TRBJ2-5,CASSLSTGRGQETQYF
TRBV6-5,TRBJ1-4,CASSDGQGRFF
TRBV2,TRBJ2-7,CASKTPGLFYEQYF